The rows below give T cell receptor beta chains drawn from one sample of a study of blood T cells in healthy people across ages. Each CDR3 protein gets one entry after TCRdb re-called the 5' RACE reads with MiXCR. The data contain about 320,000 distinct CDR3 sequences, 27% of them seen just once; the ten biggest clones take up 29%. Sequenced input: blood. These receptors were taken from a woman aged 70 to 79 in good health. CDR3s leave out the opening cysteine and the closing phenylalanine or tryptophan.

TRBV6-6	TRBJ1-5	ASSYEGSVWQPQH
TRBV9	TRBJ2-7	ASSVGTGTYEQY
TRBV6-6	TRBJ2-7	ASRPDDVSSRN
TRBV6-5	NA	ASIKAAGGDEQF
TRBV28	TRBJ1-2	ASSLSGGVAGYT
TRBV6-1	NA	ASSAGRHYEQY
TRBV5-8	TRBJ2-3	ASSHQGARSTDTQY
TRBV5-5	TRBJ2-5	ASSDEDTETQY
TRBV6-5	TRBJ1-4	ASMSSRGRLF
TRBV19	TRBJ1-5	ASTLGQSIGNQPQH
TRBV7-2	TRBJ1-5	ASSLVGGSNQPQH
TRBV9	TRBJ2-5	ASSVGGGPLETQY
TRBV20-1	NA	SASPLAGSYEQY
TRBV7-9	TRBJ1-1	ASSLALRDRGSTEAF
TRBV12-3/TRBV12-4	TRBJ1-1	ASSFVRGGNTEAF
TRBV11-2	TRBJ1-2	ASSLGGQNYGYT
TRBV10-2	TRBJ1-3	ASSESGSGNTIY
TRBV7-2	TRBJ2-5	ASSWTPRDIQETQY
TRBV7-9	TRBJ1-1	ASRGTGGLNTEAF
TRBV6-2/TRBV6-3	TRBJ2-7	ASTLRAGAPLSYEQY
TRBV29-1	TRBJ2-3	SVEGPGGPRTDTQY
TRBV19	TRBJ1-5	ASTYEVRSNQPQH
TRBV7-2	TRBJ2-7	ASSLPGPGEQY
TRBV20-1	TRBJ1-4	SASSPGGAGGEKLF
TRBV7-2	TRBJ2-1	ASSALAGVVYSEQF
TRBV27	NA	ASTGSGSYNEQF
TRBV27	NA	ASRLRSSGSVNEQF
TRBV7-2	TRBJ2-5	ASSSARDSAGTQY
TRBV10-2	TRBJ2-7	ASCRQGAYEQY
TRBV6-1	TRBJ2-1	ASSGRGPRGSSGNEQF
TRBV5-1	TRBJ2-1	ASSLNLGSSHEQF
TRBV29-1	TRBJ1-4	SVGGLGSGGEKLF
TRBV19	TRBJ2-5	ASGLTEETQY
TRBV5-6	TRBJ2-3	ASSLGQAFASDTQY
TRBV3-1	TRBJ1-2	ASSQLATTGHGYT
TRBV18	TRBJ2-5	ASSRDSSPETQY
TRBV20-1	TRBJ2-7	SARGDAGGGYEQY
TRBV7-2	TRBJ2-7	ASSLEGSIGEQY
TRBV28	TRBJ2-7	ASSWLSSYEQY
TRBV14	NA	ASDRLAGVHEQY
TRBV7-2	TRBJ1-6	ASSLAQAPSGSPLH
TRBV10-3	TRBJ1-2	AIRREGNNYGYT
TRBV5-1	TRBJ1-1	ASSVQGVLNTEAF
TRBV20-1	TRBJ2-4	SASPGQGEWEDIQY
TRBV5-1	TRBJ1-4	ASSLGGQDNEKLF
TRBV3-1	TRBJ2-1	ASSQPPPRGGSDEQF
TRBV2	TRBJ1-2	ASSALGPGGYT
TRBV12-3/TRBV12-4	TRBJ1-1	ASSEHRGAGTEAF
TRBV9	TRBJ1-5	ASSPGGRVNQPQH
TRBV5-1	TRBJ2-5	ASSVDRNLREQY
TRBV28	TRBJ2-5	ASSLLRGGPRETQY